These T cell receptor beta chains were read from a single sample in a study of blood T cell repertoires in COVID-19. Repertoires were generated with immunoSEQ multiplex PCR, while TCRdb's copy carries only in-frame clones and drops some. The sample has 330,000 or so clones, roughly 87% seen once. Sequencing was performed on peripheral blood. The receptors were sampled from a woman aged 55-69 years with COVID-19, enrolled during active disease. The CDR3 runs from the conserved cysteine through the conserved F or W. Each record gives: CDR3 protein, CDR3 DNA, J gene, D gene, V gene, clone size. The D gene is left open where the match is weak. Clone size is not always given. Where it is, it says once, few, many or a class for expanded clones.

cdr3_aa: CASSPGQGFGQPQHF
cdr3_nt: TGTGCCAGCAGCCCCGGACAGGGGTTCGGTCAGCCCCAGCATTTT
j_call: TRBJ1-5
d_call: TRBD1
v_call: TRBV6-2/TRBV6-3
clone_size: .

cdr3_aa: CASSQGGQLLWSYTF
cdr3_nt: TGTGCCAGCAGCCAAGGTGGACAGCTTCTATGGAGCTACACCTTC
j_call: TRBJ1-2
d_call: .
v_call: TRBV14
clone_size: .

cdr3_aa: CASSPIGPGQYNEQFF
cdr3_nt: TGTGCCAGCAGTCCAATCGGTCCGGGACAGTACAATGAGCAGTTCTTC
j_call: TRBJ2-1
d_call: TRBD1
v_call: TRBV28
clone_size: .

cdr3_aa: CASTLGGGSAYEQYF
cdr3_nt: TGTGCCAGCACTCTAGGGGGGGGCAGTGCCTACGAGCAGTACTTC
j_call: TRBJ2-7
d_call: .
v_call: TRBV7-2
clone_size: .

cdr3_aa: CASSIGGATNEKLFF
cdr3_nt: TGTGCCAGTAGTATAGGGGGAGCAACTAATGAAAAACTGTTTTTT
j_call: TRBJ1-4
d_call: .
v_call: TRBV19
clone_size: .

cdr3_aa: CASRPTGKGLNTEAFF
cdr3_nt: TGTGCCAGCAGACCGACAGGGAAGGGGCTGAACACTGAAGCTTTCTTT
j_call: TRBJ1-1
d_call: TRBD1
v_call: TRBV11-2
clone_size: few

cdr3_aa: CASSGRGVKGSPLHF
cdr3_nt: TGTGCCAGCAGTGGACGGGGGGTGAAAGGTTCACCCCTCCACTTT
j_call: TRBJ1-6
d_call: .
v_call: TRBV27
clone_size: .

cdr3_aa: CASSEQTGTGELFF
cdr3_nt: TGCGCCAGCAGTGAGCAGACAGGGACCGGGGAGCTGTTTTTT
j_call: TRBJ2-2
d_call: TRBD1
v_call: TRBV10-1
clone_size: once

cdr3_aa: CASSPRSADTQYF
cdr3_nt: TGTGCCAGCTCACCGCGTTCGGCAGATACGCAGTATTTT
j_call: TRBJ2-3
d_call: .
v_call: TRBV18
clone_size: once

cdr3_aa: CASSPMTGGAETQYF
cdr3_nt: TGCGCCAGCAGCCCGATGACAGGGGGCGCGGAGACCCAGTACTTC
j_call: TRBJ2-5
d_call: TRBD1
v_call: TRBV5-1
clone_size: .

cdr3_aa: CASSPRDGTYEQYF
cdr3_nt: TGTGCCAGCAGTCCGCGGGACGGAACCTACGAGCAGTACTTC
j_call: TRBJ2-7
d_call: .
v_call: TRBV6-5
clone_size: .

cdr3_aa: CAISELTTGGYTF
cdr3_nt: TGTGCCATCAGTGAGCTGACGACAGGGGGCTACACCTTC
j_call: TRBJ1-2
d_call: TRBD1
v_call: TRBV10-3
clone_size: once

cdr3_aa: CASRPDRVGEQYF
cdr3_nt: TGTGCCAGCAGACCGGACAGAGTAGGAGAGCAGTACTTC
j_call: TRBJ2-7
d_call: .
v_call: TRBV3-1/TRBV3-2
clone_size: .

cdr3_aa: CASSRDPSAQFF
cdr3_nt: TGTGCCAGCAGTCGGGATCCGTCGGCGCAGTTCTTC
j_call: TRBJ2-1
d_call: .
v_call: TRBV5-6
clone_size: .

cdr3_aa: CAWSRRGGNTEAFF
cdr3_nt: TGTGCCTGGAGTCGGCGGGGCGGTAACACTGAAGCTTTCTTT
j_call: TRBJ1-1
d_call: .
v_call: TRBV30
clone_size: .

cdr3_aa: CASSLLPVWELGNTGELFF
cdr3_nt: TGTGCCAGCAGCTTACTACCGGTGTGGGAGTTAGGGAACACCGGGGAGCTGTTTTTT
j_call: TRBJ2-2
d_call: .
v_call: TRBV7-9
clone_size: .

cdr3_aa: CASSDTGTEKLFF
cdr3_nt: TGTGCCAGTAGCGATACCGGGACAGAGAAACTGTTTTTT
j_call: TRBJ1-4
d_call: TRBD1
v_call: TRBV19
clone_size: .

cdr3_aa: CASSYSQTREQPQHF
cdr3_nt: TGTGCCAGCAGTTACTCGCAGACACGGGAACAGCCCCAGCATTTT
j_call: TRBJ1-5
d_call: .
v_call: TRBV6-5
clone_size: .

cdr3_aa: CASSSGGASGNTIYF
cdr3_nt: TGTGCCAGCAGTTCAGGGGGCGCCTCTGGAAACACCATATATTTT
j_call: TRBJ1-3
d_call: TRBD1
v_call: TRBV2
clone_size: .

cdr3_aa: CASSLGRTVLDTEAFF
cdr3_nt: TGTGCCAGCAGCTTAGGGCGGACAGTTTTGGACACTGAAGCTTTCTTT
j_call: TRBJ1-1
d_call: .
v_call: TRBV11-2
clone_size: few

cdr3_aa: CASSQPAGTLYNEQFF
cdr3_nt: TGTGCCAGCAGCCAGCCCGCCGGGACACTATACAATGAGCAGTTCTTC
j_call: TRBJ2-1
d_call: .
v_call: TRBV3-1/TRBV3-2
clone_size: .

cdr3_aa: CASSLMPGFGYTF
cdr3_nt: TGTGCCAGCAGCTTAATGCCCGGGTTCGGCTACACCTTC
j_call: TRBJ1-2
d_call: .
v_call: TRBV7-2
clone_size: .

cdr3_aa: CASSSMAGREAFF
cdr3_nt: TGTGCCAGCAGCTCCATGGCAGGGCGTGAAGCTTTCTTT
j_call: TRBJ1-1
d_call: .
v_call: TRBV5-4
clone_size: .

cdr3_aa: CASIPTSGGAGELFF
cdr3_nt: TGTGCCAGCATTCCGACTAGCGGGGGGGCCGGGGAGCTGTTTTTT
j_call: TRBJ2-2
d_call: TRBD2
v_call: TRBV27
clone_size: .

cdr3_aa: CISEDFYGYTF
cdr3_nt: TGCATCAGTGAAGACTTCTATGGCTACACCTTC
j_call: TRBJ1-2
d_call: .
v_call: TRBV29-1
clone_size: .

cdr3_aa: CATPSAGGYQPQHF
cdr3_nt: TGCGCCACCCCGTCGGCAGGGGGGTATCAGCCCCAGCATTTT
j_call: TRBJ1-5
d_call: TRBD1
v_call: TRBV5-1
clone_size: .

cdr3_aa: CSVHSSGNTIYF
cdr3_nt: TGCAGCGTTCATAGCTCTGGAAACACCATATATTTT
j_call: TRBJ1-3
d_call: .
v_call: TRBV29-1
clone_size: .

cdr3_aa: CASRRRTGGTEAFF
cdr3_nt: TGTGCCAGCCGAAGAAGGACAGGGGGCACTGAAGCTTTCTTT
j_call: TRBJ1-1
d_call: TRBD1
v_call: TRBV28
clone_size: once

cdr3_aa: CASSLTGTGAIEQYF
cdr3_nt: TGTGCCAGCAGCTTAACCGGGACAGGGGCCATCGAGCAGTACTTC
j_call: TRBJ2-7
d_call: TRBD1
v_call: TRBV7-3
clone_size: .

cdr3_aa: CASSLEWGQGSGANVLTF
cdr3_nt: TGTGCCAGCAGTCTGGAGTGGGGACAGGGATCTGGGGCCAACGTCCTGACTTTC
j_call: TRBJ2-6
d_call: TRBD1
v_call: TRBV7-3
clone_size: .

cdr3_aa: CASSQGAGGREAFF
cdr3_nt: TGTGCCAGCAGCCAAGGTGCGGGGGGCAGGGAAGCTTTCTTT
j_call: TRBJ1-1
d_call: .
v_call: TRBV3-1/TRBV3-2
clone_size: once

cdr3_aa: CASSGQPNTEAFF
cdr3_nt: TGCGCCAGCAGTGGACAGCCGAACACTGAAGCTTTCTTT
j_call: TRBJ1-1
d_call: .
v_call: TRBV10-1
clone_size: .

cdr3_aa: CASSLVDSSYEQYF
cdr3_nt: TGCGCCAGCAGCTTGGTAGATAGCTCCTACGAGCAGTACTTC
j_call: TRBJ2-7
d_call: .
v_call: TRBV5-1
clone_size: .

cdr3_aa: CASSRHDRVNTEAFF
cdr3_nt: TGTGCCAGCAGTCGACACGACAGGGTGAACACTGAAGCTTTCTTT
j_call: TRBJ1-1
d_call: TRBD1
v_call: TRBV6-5
clone_size: once

cdr3_aa: CASSLIPEPLSYGYTF
cdr3_nt: TGCGCCAGCAGCTTGATCCCGGAGCCCCTTTCTTATGGCTACACCTTC
j_call: TRBJ1-2
d_call: .
v_call: TRBV5-1
clone_size: .

cdr3_aa: CASSPWTGGSTEAFF
cdr3_nt: TGTGCCAGCAGCCCTTGGACAGGGGGAAGCACTGAAGCTTTCTTT
j_call: TRBJ1-1
d_call: TRBD1
v_call: TRBV5-8
clone_size: .

cdr3_aa: CASSASGGRIDNEQFF
cdr3_nt: TGTGCCAGCAGCGCAAGCGGGGGGCGAATTGACAATGAGCAGTTCTTC
j_call: TRBJ2-1
d_call: TRBD2
v_call: TRBV9
clone_size: .

cdr3_aa: CASSLSLGGNSPLHF
cdr3_nt: TGCGCCAGCAGCTTGTCCTTGGGGGGTAATTCACCCCTCCACTTT
j_call: TRBJ1-6
d_call: .
v_call: TRBV5-1
clone_size: many

cdr3_aa: CASSFTGTGQFNEQFF
cdr3_nt: TGTGCCAGCAGCTTTACCGGGACAGGGCAATTCAATGAGCAGTTCTTC
j_call: TRBJ2-1
d_call: TRBD1
v_call: TRBV7-2
clone_size: .

cdr3_aa: CASSLEVAANEQFF
cdr3_nt: TGTGCCAGCAGCTTAGAGGTAGCGGCTAATGAGCAGTTCTTC
j_call: TRBJ2-1
d_call: .
v_call: TRBV11-2
clone_size: .

cdr3_aa: CASSLMGPLNEKLFF
cdr3_nt: TGTGCCAGCAGCTTAATGGGGCCACTAAATGAAAAACTGTTTTTT
j_call: TRBJ1-4
d_call: .
v_call: TRBV7-9
clone_size: .

cdr3_aa: CAWTTKNGVTGYTF
cdr3_nt: TGTGCCTGGACGACAAAAAACGGGGTGACTGGCTACACCTTC
j_call: TRBJ1-2
d_call: .
v_call: TRBV30
clone_size: .

cdr3_aa: CASSPRLANYGYTF
cdr3_nt: TGTGCCAGCAGTCCCAGGTTAGCTAACTATGGCTACACCTTC
j_call: TRBJ1-2
d_call: .
v_call: TRBV27
clone_size: .

cdr3_aa: CASSSLGLPGNTIYF
cdr3_nt: TGTGCCAGCAGCTCCCTGGGCCTTCCTGGAAACACCATATATTTT
j_call: TRBJ1-3
d_call: .
v_call: TRBV11-2
clone_size: few

cdr3_aa: CASSPGTANTEAFF
cdr3_nt: TGCGCCAGCAGCCCCGGGACAGCAAACACTGAAGCTTTCTTT
j_call: TRBJ1-1
d_call: TRBD1
v_call: TRBV5-1
clone_size: .

cdr3_aa: CAWNGQSSNQPQHF
cdr3_nt: TGTGCCTGGAACGGACAGTCCAGCAATCAGCCCCAGCATTTT
j_call: TRBJ1-5
d_call: .
v_call: TRBV30
clone_size: .

cdr3_aa: CASSLDRLAEQYF
cdr3_nt: TGTGCCAGCAGCTTGGACAGGCTGGCCGAGCAGTACTTC
j_call: TRBJ2-7
d_call: TRBD1
v_call: TRBV11-2
clone_size: .

cdr3_aa: CASSYAAEAFF
cdr3_nt: TGTGCCAGCAGTTACGCGGCAGAAGCTTTCTTT
j_call: TRBJ1-1
d_call: .
v_call: TRBV2
clone_size: .

cdr3_aa: CASSPQVMQSYTEAFF
cdr3_nt: TGTGCCAGCAGCCCCCAGGTGATGCAATCCTACACTGAAGCTTTCTTT
j_call: TRBJ1-1
d_call: .
v_call: TRBV5-4
clone_size: .